Shown below are 9 T cell receptor beta chains from a single sample sequenced in a study of patients and donors after allogeneic stem cell transplantation. TCRdb called the RT-PCR reads again in MiXCR, with one record for every CDR3 protein. The sample includes about 960,000 distinct CDR3 sequences, roughly 18% of them seen just once. Material: blood, either unsorted or a sorted T cell fraction (not recorded which). Every receptor here comes from a human donor who was either an allogeneic HSCT recipient or a stem cell or donor lymphocyte infusion donor (not recorded which). It is not recorded whose cells these are; they may come from a transplant donor.

The chain combines TRBV9 with TRBJ2-3; 9 nucleotides agree with TRBD1. Germline V gives CDR1 SGDLS, CDR2 YYNGEE. J lost 4 bases, V lost 3 bases, and 6 bases had no gene match. The CDR3 consists of 15 residues. CDR3 coding DNA: TGTGCCAGCAGCGCCACAGGGGGCGAAGCAGATACGCAGTATTTT. It codes for CASSATGGEADTQYF. Filled out from reference TRBV9 and TRBJ2-3, the complete variable domain reads DSGVTQTPKHLITATGQRVTLRCSPRSGDLSVYWYQQSLDQGLQFLIQYYNGEERAKGNILERFSAQQFPDLHSELNLSSLELGDSALYFCASSATGGEADTQYFGPGTRLTVL.

This clonotype showed up just a few times. V usage is TRBV20-1 and J usage is TRBJ2-5, with no clear D. Germline lookup yields CDR1 DFQATT and CDR2 SNEGSKA (reference sequence). Trimming left V 6 bases short and J 4 bases short, with 15 bases between. This CDR3 has 13 amino acids. CDR3 sequence (DNA): TGCAGTGCCACCACTTGGTCTGGAGAGACCCAGTACTTC. Its protein is CSATTWSGETQYF.

The table lists this clonotype with a few counts. J is TRBJ1-2 and V is TRBV3-1, with 7 bases that match TRBD1. J lost 6 bases, V lost 6 bases, and 13 bases had no gene match. This CDR3 spans 15 amino acids. The germline gives CDR1 LGHDT, CDR2 YNNKEL (reference sequence). Here the CDR3 reads CASSRTGTVNNGYTF. The CDR3 DNA reads TGTGCCAGCAGTCGTACCGGGACAGTAAATAATGGCTACACCTTC.

The chain employs TRBV4-1 and TRBJ1-1, with D possibly matching TRBD1 (5 bases). This CDR3 contains 15 residues. CDR1 and CDR2 from the germline V gene are MGHRA and YSYEKL. With 2 bases removed from V and 3 bases from J, the gap between germline ends came to 13 bases. CDR3 protein: CASSQRGVGDTEAFF. The DNA for the CDR3 is TGCGCCAGCAGCCAACGGGGGGTTGGGGACACTGAAGCTTTCTTT.

Ten or more counts support this clonotype. The V and J genes are TRBV29-1 and TRBJ2-7, with D hard to call. In germline, CDR1 is SQVTM, CDR2 ANQGSEA. The V end was cut by 4 bases, the J end by 4 bases, with 11 bases between. This CDR3 contains 12 residues. CDR3 DNA: TGCAGCGTTGTTCGATATGGGTACGAGCAGTACTTC. This gives the protein CSVVRYGYEQYF.

At least ten counts were recorded for this clonotype. The chain joins TRBV12-3 or TRBV12-4 to TRBJ2-1; TRBD2 matches 7 bases. J gave up 2 bases and V 3 bases, and 1 base lay outside the gene matches. This CDR3 comprises 14 residues. CDR3 coding DNA: TGTGCCAGCAGTTTCGGGGGGACCTACAATGAGCAGTTCTTC. It is translated as CASSFGGTYNEQFF.

This clonotype has more than one count but fewer than ten. V gene TRBV12-3 or TRBV12-4 combines with J gene TRBJ1-4; D gene unclear. The CDR3 has 13 amino acids. The ends were cut back, 0 bases at V and 8 bases at J, with 7 bases in the middle. CDR3 coding DNA: TGTGCCAGCAGTTTAGCTGGAATGGAAAAACTGTTTTTT. As protein: CASSLAGMEKLFF.

The V and J genes are TRBV5-6 and TRBJ2-7; 7 bases are a match to TRBD1. The CDR3 loop spans 15 amino acids. The germline gives CDR1 SGHDT, CDR2 YYEEEE. Unmatched junction bases numbered 11, after V lost 4 bases and J lost 4 bases. DNA of the CDR3: TGTGCCAGCAGCGCCCTGCCGGGACAGCAGTACGAGCAGTACTTC. Encoded protein: CASSALPGQQYEQYF.

The V gene is TRBV12-3 or TRBV12-4, the J gene TRBJ2-7; D is tentatively TRBD1 or TRBD2 (5 bases each). Trimming removed 7 bases at V and 4 bases at J, with 14 bases between. The CDR3 runs 13 residues. This CDR3 is CASKSTGPYEQYF. In DNA, the CDR3 is TGTGCCAGCAAGTCGACGGGGCCGTACGAGCAGTACTTC.